The sequence of this TCR beta chain was determined in a study of blood T cell repertoires in COVID-19. Study details: From the United States, Italy and Spain came samples of acute and convalescent COVID-19. Nucleic acid was either cDNA or gDNA, and it came from T cells, B-cell-depleted T cells, or PBMCs.

Sequencing was performed with immunoSEQ multiplex PCR; in TCRdb, only in-frame clones are kept and a portion is missing. This table holds approximately 52,000 clones, approximately 80% found once. V lost 5 bases and J lost 11, with 23 bases in between. Germline assignment: CDR1 SGDLS and CDR2 YYNGEE. The CDR3 contains 15 residues. The material sequenced was peripheral blood. The TCR originated in a woman older than 75 with acute or convalescent COVID-19. The chain joins TRBV9 to TRBJ1-5; TRBD1 might be the D (6 bases). CDR3 DNA sequence: TGTGCCAGCAGTGCTCAGGGGTCCGCTGGGGCGACCCAGCATTTT. Its translation is CASSAQGSAGATQHF.